A selection of T cell receptor beta chains follows, all from one sample in a study of blood T cells in healthy people across ages. Using its own MiXCR run on the 5' RACE reads, TCRdb lists one record per CDR3 protein. The sample lists about 800,000 distinct CDR3 sequences, about 25% occurring once. The sample also formed part of further work on T cells of mothers and their children.

The material sequenced was blood. Source of these receptors: a boy aged 5-17 years in good health. The CDR3 runs from the conserved cysteine through the conserved F or W. A D gene is named only where the DNA matches it firmly. Clone size is shown for a subset of rows, as once, few, many or a class of expanded clone.

d_gene	v_gene	abundance	j_gene	CDR3aa	CDR3nt
.	TRBV29-1	.	TRBJ2-3	CSVPKLTTDRQYF	TGCAGCGTCCCGAAACTCACCACAGATAGGCAGTATTTT
.	TRBV7-9	few	TRBJ2-5	CASSLARAGQETQYF	TGTGCCAGCAGCTTAGCGCGGGCAGGCCAAGAGACCCAGTACTTC
.	TRBV25-1	.	TRBJ2-4	CASSEKDAGTNIQYF	TGTGCCAGCAGTGAGAAGGACGCGGGTACAAACATTCAGTACTTC
.	TRBV7-2	few	TRBJ2-3	CASSLGGLKIGTDTQYF	TGTGCCAGCAGCCTGGGGGGTCTCAAAATAGGGACAGATACGCAGTATTTT
TRBD1	TRBV28	.	TRBJ1-5	CASRTTKGAGNQPQHF	TGTGCCAGCAGGACAACCAAGGGGGCCGGCAATCAGCCCCAGCATTTT
.	TRBV12-3/TRBV12-4	few	TRBJ2-2	CASRKDLATRELFF	TGTGCCAGCAGGAAGGACCTCGCCACCAGGGAGCTGTTTTTT
.	TRBV5-5	few	TRBJ2-4	CASSLLFARLEENIQYF	TGTGCCAGCAGCTTGTTATTTGCCCGGTTGGAAGAAAACATTCAGTACTTC
TRBD2	TRBV9	few	TRBJ2-1	CASSPRGASGRLNEQFF	TGTGCCAGCAGCCCCCGGGGCGCTAGCGGGAGGCTCAATGAGCAGTTCTTC
.	TRBV5-1	few	TRBJ2-2	CASSPGGTTGELFF	TGCGCCAGCAGCCCTGGGGGTACCACCGGGGAGCTGTTTTTT
TRBD1	TRBV6-5	.	TRBJ2-5	CASSYSWGQVQETQYF	TGTGCCAGCAGTTACTCTTGGGGACAGGTCCAGGAGACCCAGTACTTC
TRBD2	TRBV12-3/TRBV12-4	.	TRBJ2-3	CASSSVGLAEADTQYF	TGTGCCAGCAGCAGTGTGGGACTAGCAGAAGCAGATACGCAGTATTTT
.	TRBV5-6	few	TRBJ2-4	CASSLVGGWFAKNIQYF	TGTGCCAGCAGCTTGGTTGGGGGGTGGTTTGCCAAAAACATTCAGTACTTC
TRBD1	TRBV28	few	TRBJ1-4	CASGTGSKEKLFF	TGTGCCAGCGGGACAGGGTCTAAGGAAAAACTGTTTTTT
.	TRBV2	few	TRBJ1-3	CASSPKGWTVKLGNTIYF	TGTGCCAGCAGCCCCAAGGGGTGGACAGTTAAGCTCGGAAACACCATATATTTT
.	TRBV4-1	.	TRBJ1-2	CASSQDMLQEGYGYTF	TGCGCCAGCAGCCAAGACATGCTCCAGGAGGGATATGGCTACACCTTC
.	TRBV10-3	.	TRBJ2-2	CAISEEAEPITGELFF	TGTGCCATCAGTGAAGAAGCGGAGCCGATCACCGGGGAGCTGTTCTTT
TRBD1	TRBV29-1	.	TRBJ2-1	CSVASGTGGYNGQFF	TGCAGCGTTGCATCCGGGACAGGGGGTTACAATGGGCAGTTCTTC
.	TRBV9	many	TRBJ2-1	CASSGGGSSYNEQFF	TGTGCCAGCAGCGGAGGGGGGAGCTCCTACAATGAGCAGTTCTTC
.	TRBV21-1	once	TRBJ2-5	CASSVRGRTVGTQCF	TGTGCCAGCAGCGTCCGGGGCCGTACGGTCGGGACCCAGTGCTTC
.	TRBV5-1	few	TRBJ2-3	CASSFSPPGYTDTQYF	TGCGCCAGCAGCTTTTCCCCCCCAGGGTACACAGATACGCAGTATTTT
.	TRBV4-2	few	TRBJ2-5	CACSLDGTPQETQYF	TGTGCCTGCAGCCTAGACGGGACACCGCAAGAGACCCAGTACTTC
TRBD2	TRBV6-5	few	TRBJ2-1	CASSTGTPTGGEQFF	TGTGCCAGCAGTACCGGGACTCCTACGGGGGGTGAGCAGTTCTTC
.	TRBV30	.	TRBJ1-2	CAWSVPPQGKTYGYTF	TGTGCCTGGAGTGTACCCCCCCAGGGAAAAACCTATGGCTACACCTTC
.	TRBV7-9	few	TRBJ1-3	CASSLVSATGNTIYF	TGTGCCAGCAGCTTAGTATCCGCTACTGGAAACACCATATATTTT
.	TRBV29-1	few	TRBJ1-1	CSVGDPRGTEAFF	TGCAGCGTTGGGGACCCACGGGGCACTGAAGCTTTCTTT
TRBD1	TRBV3-1	few	TRBJ2-7	CASGRQGAYEQYF	TGTGCCAGCGGCCGACAGGGGGCATACGAGCAGTACTTC
.	TRBV29-1	few	TRBJ1-2	CSVGLLGYGYTF	TGCAGCGTTGGGTTGCTTGGCTATGGCTACACCTTC
TRBD1	TRBV20-1	.	TRBJ2-6	CSARDRGWDSRNSGANVLTF	TGCAGTGCTAGAGATCGGGGCTGGGACAGCCGCAACTCTGGGGCCAACGTCCTGACTTTC
.	TRBV20-1	.	TRBJ2-4	CSAMWWGPNIRYF	TGCAGTGCTATGTGGTGGGGTCCTAACATTCGGTACTTC
.	TRBV19	.	TRBJ1-2	CASSIDPEGSSGYTF	TGTGCCAGTAGTATAGACCCGGAAGGTTCGAGTGGCTACACCTTC
.	TRBV29-1	.	TRBJ1-2	CSVEDGAFYGYTF	TGCAGCGTTGAAGACGGGGCTTTTTATGGCTACACCTTC
.	TRBV4-1	few	TRBJ2-1	CASRAAGIGEQFF	TGCGCCTCCAGGGCGGCAGGGATTGGTGAGCAGTTCTTC
.	TRBV7-6	few	TRBJ2-2	CASSFFTQYTGELFF	TGTGCCAGCAGCTTCTTCACTCAGTACACCGGGGAGCTGTTTTTT
.	TRBV4-2	.	TRBJ2-7	CASSQEEPSSSYEQYF	TGTGCCAGCAGCCAAGAGGAGCCATCGAGCTCCTACGAGCAGTACTTC